The 31 T cell receptor beta chains below come from one sample, sequenced in a study of blood T cell repertoires in COVID-19. Profiling relied on immunoSEQ multiplex PCR, and the TCRdb table lists in-frame clones only, not all of them. The table includes nearly 110,000 clones, 71% detected once. Sequenced: peripheral blood. These receptor sequences come from a human donor with acute or convalescent COVID-19. The donor label of this sample is uncertain.

V usage is TRBV7-2 and J usage is TRBJ2-2; D unresolved. V was cut by 2 bases and J by 3 bases, with 7 bases left in between. The CDR3 covers 14 residues. CDR1 SGHTA and CDR2 FQGNSA come from the germline V gene. The CDR3 DNA is TGTGCCAGCAGCTTATATCCGGACACCGGGGAGCTGTTTTTT. Residues: CASSLYPDTGELFF. The variable domain in full, with the rest retrieved from reference TRBV7-2 and TRBJ2-2, is GAGVSQSPSNKVTEKGKDVELRCDPISGHTALYWYRQSLGQGLEFLIYFQGNSAPDKSGLPSDRFSAERTGGSVSTLTIQRTQQEDSAVYLCASSLYPDTGELFFGEGSRLTVL.

The CDR3 here is CASSLGDYSFHTEAFF. DNA of the CDR3: TGTGCCAGCAGCTTAGGGGACTATTCCTTTCACACTGAAGCTTTCTTT. This chain joins TRBV7-8 and TRBJ1-1; D is perhaps TRBD1 (5 bases). From germline, CDR1 is SGHVS and CDR2 FQNEAQ. The CDR3 totals 16 residues. Trimming took off 1 base at V and 3 bases at J, with 15 bases between the two ends.

A single count supports this clone. The chain is built from TRBV6-5 and TRBJ1-6; 9 positions match TRBD1. CDR1 MNHEY and CDR2 SVGAGI come from the germline V gene. The J segment lost 8 bases and the V segment lost 3 bases, leaving 8 bases of the junction unmatched. The CDR3 spans 16 residues. The CDR3 here is CASSYEIGTGHSPLHF. In DNA form, the CDR3 reads TGTGCCAGCAGTTATGAAATCGGGACAGGGCATTCACCCCTCCACTTT.

The chain is built from TRBV24-1 and TRBJ2-5; 7 nucleotides line up with TRBD1. J was trimmed by 5 bases and V by 3 bases; bases with no gene match: 8. This CDR3 has 15 residues. CDR1 KGHDR and CDR2 SFDVKD come from the germline V gene. The CDR3 DNA follows: TGTGCCACCAGTGATCCGTCGACAGGGCAGGAGACCCAGTACTTC. It codes for CATSDPSTGQETQYF.

The CDR3 protein is CASSRGSSSYNEQFF. In DNA form, the CDR3 reads TGTGCCAGCAGCCGCGGGAGTAGCTCCTACAATGAGCAGTTCTTC. The V call is TRBV3-1 (or the pseudogene TRBV3-2), the J call TRBJ2-1; 7 bases are a match to TRBD2. CDR1 is LGHDT, CDR2 YNNKEL, per germline (reference sequence). The J segment lost 0 bases and the V segment lost 4 bases, leaving 3 bases of the junction unmatched. CDR3 length: 15 amino acids.

This clone showed up just a few times. The genes are TRBV5-5 and TRBJ2-7; a weak D match, TRBD1 (5 bases). Trimming took off 3 bases at V and 5 bases at J, with 15 bases between the two ends. The CDR3 sequence is 14 residues long. Germline loops: CDR1 SGHKS, CDR2 YYEKEE (reference sequence). The CDR3 loop is CASSYMGVGHEQYV. CDR3 nucleotides: TGTGCCAGCAGCTATATGGGTGTGGGGCACGAGCAGTACGTC.

This rearrangement joins TRBV3-1 (or the pseudogene TRBV3-2) to TRBJ1-4; 10 bases are shared with TRBD1. V shed 5 bases and J 7 bases; nucleotides not matched to a gene: 13. The germline V gene encodes CDR1 LGHDT and CDR2 YNNKEL (reference sequence). The CDR3 loop spans 17 amino acids. The CDR3 here is CASSARDRGFKGEKLFF. CDR3 in DNA: TGTGCCAGCAGCGCCCGGGACAGGGGTTTTAAGGGTGAAAAACTGTTTTTT.

The chain joins TRBV13 to TRBJ1-1; no clear D gene. In germline, CDR1 is PRHDT, CDR2 FYEKMQ (reference sequence). The CDR3 covers 15 residues. Trimming shortened V by 5 bases and J by 1 base, and 14 bases separated the two germline ends. The DNA for the CDR3 is TGTGCCAGCAGCCTGAGTGTATTTCGGAACACTGAAGCTTTCTTT. As protein: CASSLSVFRNTEAFF.

This sequence joins TRBV27 and TRBJ1-1; D is uncertain. The CDR3 extends over 13 amino acids. CDR1 is MNHEY and CDR2 is SMNVEV in the germline V gene (reference sequence). The V gene lost 5 bases and the J gene lost 2 bases, with 9 bases spanning the gap. The CDR3 nucleotides are TGTGCCAGCAGTCGCCGCACAAACACTGAAGCTTTCTTT. This codes for CASSRRTNTEAFF.

This chain joins TRBV5-6 and TRBJ1-5; TRBD1 might be the D (6 bases). With 3 bases removed from V and 5 bases from J, the gap between germline ends came to 12 bases. Germline lookup yields CDR1 SGHDT and CDR2 YYEEEE. CDR3 length: 14 residues. This CDR3 reads CASSWGNRDQPQHF. Written as DNA, the CDR3 is TGTGCCAGCAGCTGGGGTAACAGGGATCAGCCCCAGCATTTT.

The chain uses TRBV12-3 or TRBV12-4 and TRBJ1-5; D is ambiguous. The CDR3 loop spans 13 amino acids. The germline V and J ends were trimmed by 1 base and 5 bases, with 6 bases remaining between them. CDR3 protein: CASSLGEDQPQHF. The CDR3 DNA is TGTGCCAGCAGTTTAGGAGAGGATCAGCCCCAGCATTTT.

This rearrangement joins TRBV5-1 to TRBJ2-3; 12 nucleotides match TRBD2. The CDR3 is 15 residues long. Germline lookup yields CDR1 SGHRS and CDR2 YFSETQ. V lost 3 bases to trimming and J lost 7 bases; unmatched junction nucleotides: 6. The CDR3 DNA sequence: TGCGCCAGCAGCTCGACTAGCGGGGGTACACATACGCAGTATTTT. This encodes CASSSTSGGTHTQYF.

The chain couples TRBV27 to TRBJ2-1; the match to TRBD2 covers 9 bases. The CDR3 has 16 amino acids. CDR1 and CDR2 (germline): MNHEY, SMNVEV (reference sequence). After removal of 6 bases from V and 7 bases from J, the junction contained 13 bases not matched to a gene. The CDR3 loop reads CASRPDGAGGVNEQFF. The DNA for the CDR3 is TGTGCCAGCAGGCCTGACGGGGCGGGGGGGGTGAATGAGCAGTTCTTC.

The V call is TRBV28, the J call TRBJ1-2; D gene ambiguous. Trimming removed 3 bases at V and 4 bases at J, with 6 bases between. The CDR3 spans 12 residues. Germline CDR1 reads MDHEN; CDR2 reads SYDVKM. The CDR3 spells CASSFPPYGYTF. The CDR3 bases are TGTGCCAGCAGTTTTCCTCCCTATGGCTACACCTTC.

This clone was detected a few times. CDR3 loop: CASSGSYSNQPQHF. For the CDR3, the DNA is TGTGCCAGCAGCGGGAGCTATAGCAATCAGCCCCAGCATTTT. The V call is TRBV5-5, the J call TRBJ1-5; D gene uncertain. The CDR3 is made up of 14 amino acids. The germline V gene has CDR1 SGHKS and CDR2 YYEKEE (reference sequence). Trimming left V 4 bases short and J 0 bases short, with 8 bases between.

The chain is built from TRBV6-1 and TRBJ1-4; D perhaps matches TRBD1 (6 bases). This CDR3 spans 16 amino acids. Germline lookup yields CDR1 MNHNS and CDR2 SASEGT. V was shortened by 4 bases and J by 5 bases, with 17 bases between the two germline ends. CDR3 sequence: CASSGLNRVTNEKLFF. CDR3 bases: TGTGCCAGCAGTGGACTGAACAGGGTGACGAATGAAAAACTGTTTTTT.

The chain joins TRBV24-1 to TRBJ2-1; 9 nucleotides match TRBD1. This CDR3 contains 16 residues. Looked up from germline, CDR1 is KGHDR and CDR2 is SFDVKD. Trimming cost V 3 bases and J 1 base; bases outside gene matches: 3. CDR3 amino acids: CATSDGGTGSYNEQFF. The DNA of the CDR3 is TGTGCCACCAGTGATGGGGGGACAGGGTCCTACAATGAGCAGTTCTTC.

The J gene is TRBJ2-3, the V gene TRBV4-2; 10 nucleotides line up with TRBD2. The CDR3 sequence is 17 residues long. Per the germline V gene, CDR1 is LGHNA and CDR2 is YNFKEQ. V was pared by 1 base and J by 0 bases, with 4 bases of the junction left unmatched. CDR3 sequence (DNA): TGTGCCAGCAGCCAAGGCCCAGCGGGGGGGAGCACAGATACGCAGTATTTT. As protein: CASSQGPAGGSTDTQYF.

V and J are TRBV30 and TRBJ1-1; TRBD1 aligns across 7 bases. The CDR3 totals 17 residues. From germline, CDR1 is GTSNPN and CDR2 SVGIG (reference sequence). Trimming at V came to 3 bases and at J to 0 bases, leaving 13 bases not matched to a gene. The CDR3 DNA is TGTGCCTGGAGGCCGGGACAGTTCGGGGTCCTGAACACTGAAGCTTTCTTT. It encodes CAWRPGQFGVLNTEAFF.

The table lists this clone with many counts. The chain employs TRBV10-3 and TRBJ1-1, with 10 bases that match TRBD1. The CDR3 is 14 residues long. V lost 6 bases and J lost 4; bases outside the gene matches: 5. Germline-derived CDR1 and CDR2 are ENHRY and SYGVKD. The DNA for the CDR3 is TGTGCCATCAGGGGAAGACAGGGGGCCACTGAAGCTTTCTTT. This encodes CAIRGRQGATEAFF.

The count of this clone is one. J is TRBJ1-1 and V is TRBV19, with D possibly being TRBD1 (6 bases). Germline CDR1 reads LNHDA; CDR2 reads SQIVND (reference sequence). V shed 4 bases and J shed 1 base, with 16 bases lying between them. This CDR3 has 16 residues. In DNA form, the CDR3 reads TGTGCCAGTAGTACCGCTCCCGGCAGGGGGAACACTGAAGCTTTCTTT. Translation gives CASSTAPGRGNTEAFF. Drawing the rest from reference TRBV19 and TRBJ1-1, the complete variable domain is DGGITQSPKYLFRKEGQNVTLSCEQNLNHDAMYWYRQDPGQGLRLIYYSQIVNDFQKGDIAEGYSVSREKKESFPLTVTSAQKNPTAFYLCASSTAPGRGNTEAFFGQGTRLTVV.

The chain carries TRBV5-6 and TRBJ1-2; D gene unclear. The CDR3 totals 14 residues. The V end was cut by 4 bases, the J end by 4 bases, with 14 bases between. Germline CDR1 reads SGHDT; CDR2 reads YYEEEE. The CDR3 DNA reads as TGTGCCAGCAGCCGACAACAGAAGAGCTATGGCTACACCTTC. This codes for CASSRQQKSYGYTF.

The chain employs TRBV2 and TRBJ1-6; 7 bases map to TRBD1. The length of the CDR3 is 15 residues. Germline CDR1 and CDR2: SNHLY and FYNNEI. J gave up 5 bases and V 6 bases, and 7 bases lay outside the gene matches. The DNA of the CDR3 is TGTGCCAGCAGGATAACCAGGGGGGATAATTCACCCCTCCACTTT. It encodes CASRITRGDNSPLHF.

The chain links TRBV3-1 (or the pseudogene TRBV3-2) to TRBJ1-1; D possibly corresponds to TRBD1 (5 bases). The CDR3 has 14 residues. V lost 4 bases and J lost 4, with 13 bases in between. The V gene's germline CDR1 is LGHDT and CDR2 YNNKEL (reference sequence). The CDR3 DNA sequence: TGTGCCAGCAGCCCTTCGGGGGGGATCACTGAAGCTTTCTTT. It yields the protein CASSPSGGITEAFF.

The CDR3 sequence: CATSDLGTGISTDTQYF. The CDR3 DNA reads TGTGCCACCAGTGATTTGGGTACAGGGATAAGCACAGATACGCAGTATTTT. The chain carries TRBV24-1 and TRBJ2-3; tentatively, D is TRBD1 (6 bases). CDR1 and CDR2 (germline): KGHDR, SFDVKD. The V gene lost 0 bases and the J gene lost 0 bases, with 12 bases spanning the gap. The CDR3 length is 17 residues.

V is TRBV5-1 and J is TRBJ1-1; D might be TRBD1 (5 bases). The CDR3 is made up of 15 amino acids. Per the germline V gene, CDR1 is SGHRS and CDR2 is YFSETQ. The V and J ends lost 2 bases and 1 base respectively, with 12 bases between them. The CDR3 nucleotides read TGCGCCAGCAGCTTATTAGACAGCTCGAACACTGAAGCTTTCTTT. This encodes CASSLLDSSNTEAFF. Complete variable domain (other parts from reference TRBV5-1 and TRBJ1-1): KAGVTQTPRYLIKTRGQQVTLSCSPISGHRSVSWYQQTPGQGLQFLFEYFSETQRNKGNFPGRFSGRQFSNSRSEMNVSTLELGDSALYLCASSLLDSSNTEAFFGQGTRLTVV.

The chain has TRBV2 and TRBJ2-3; D remains ambiguous. The CDR3 contains 12 residues. Germline V CDR1 and CDR2: SNHLY, FYNNEI. V gave up 8 bases and J gave up 5 bases, with 11 bases separating them. CDR3 nucleotides: TGTGCCAGCCGACGATACAGAGATACGCAGTATTTT. Protein sequence: CASRRYRDTQYF.

This chain connects TRBV24-1 to TRBJ1-1; no reliable D call. The V and J ends lost 6 bases and 5 bases respectively, with 6 bases between them. The CDR3 is 11 residues long. Germline V lookup: CDR1 KGHDR, CDR2 SFDVKD. The CDR3 DNA reads TGTGCCACCAGTAGAGGTACTGAAGCTTTCTTT. Encoded protein: CATSRGTEAFF.

This rearrangement joins TRBV11-3 to TRBJ1-4; 7 bases are shared with TRBD1. The CDR3 extends over 14 amino acids. V was pared by 5 bases and J by 6 bases, with 6 bases of the junction left unmatched. Germline CDR1 and CDR2: SGHNT and YENEEA. CDR3 sequence: CASSQGGADEKLFF. Written as DNA, the CDR3 is TGTGCCAGCAGCCAAGGGGGCGCGGATGAAAAACTGTTTTTT.

This clone has at least ten counts. This rearrangement joins TRBV3-1 (or the pseudogene TRBV3-2) to TRBJ1-1, with 9 bases that match TRBD1. The ends lost 5 bases at V and 6 bases at J; junction bases unmatched: 7. The germline V gene has CDR1 LGHDT and CDR2 YNNKEL (reference sequence). The CDR3 sequence is 14 residues long. CDR3 nucleotide sequence: TGTGCCAGCAGCAACAGGGGGCTGGAGGCTGAAGCTTTCTTT. Amino acid sequence: CASSNRGLEAEAFF.

The chain is built from TRBV7-9 and TRBJ2-1; the match to TRBD1 covers 11 bases. Germline V gene lookup returns CDR1 SEHNR and CDR2 FQNEAQ (reference sequence). The V gene end was trimmed by 5 bases and the J gene end by 6 bases; junction bases not matched to a gene: 18. The length of the CDR3 is 19 residues. The CDR3 sequence: CASSLIPTGDRGSSNEQFF. The CDR3 region has the DNA TGTGCCAGCAGCCTAATCCCCACGGGGGACAGGGGGTCAAGCAATGAGCAGTTCTTC.